The 19 T cell receptor beta chains below come from one sample, sequenced in a study of T cell changes during pregnancy in multiple sclerosis. Sequencing was performed with immunoSEQ multiplex PCR; in TCRdb, only in-frame clones are kept and a portion is missing. The repertoire holds about 41,000 clones, with roughly nine tenths as singletons. Here the sequenced sample was CD4+ T cells from peripheral blood mononuclear cells, taken in the first trimester of pregnancy. The receptor set was obtained from a female donor with multiple sclerosis, enrolled in a pregnancy study.

This sequence joins TRBV7-8 and TRBJ2-3, with TRBD2 matching 7 bases. CDR3 size: 15 residues. V lost 5 bases, J lost 0 bases, and 5 bases stayed unmatched. CDR1 is SGHVS, CDR2 FQNEAQ, per germline. The CDR3: CASSPAGSSTDTQYF. The CDR3 region has the DNA TGTGCCAGCAGCCCAGCGGGAAGTAGCACAGATACGCAGTATTTT.

The genes are TRBV10-3 and TRBJ1-1, with a possible D match to TRBD1 (5 bases). The CDR3 runs 14 residues. V gave up 6 bases and J gave up 0 bases, with 11 bases separating them. CDR1 and CDR2 from the germline V gene are ENHRY and SYGVKD. The CDR3 DNA reads TGTGCCATCAGCAATAGACAGCTGAACACTGAAGCTTTCTTT. Its translation is CAISNRQLNTEAFF.

This CDR3 is CASSVITGDFNEQFF. The CDR3 bases are TGTGCCAGCAGCGTAATCACAGGGGATTTTAATGAGCAGTTCTTC. The rearrangement joins TRBV9 to TRBJ2-1; 7 bases map to TRBD1. J was trimmed by 7 bases and V by 1 base; bases with no gene match: 8. Germline V gives CDR1 SGDLS, CDR2 YYNGEE. The CDR3 spans 15 residues. Looking up the rest from reference TRBV9 and TRBJ2-1 gives the full variable domain: DSGVTQTPKHLITATGQRVTLRCSPRSGDLSVYWYQQSLDQGLQFLIQYYNGEERAKGNILERFSAQQFPDLHSELNLSSLELGDSALYFCASSVITGDFNEQFFGPGTRLTVL.

This clone was counted a few times. This sequence joins TRBV5-5 and TRBJ2-7; TRBD2 might be the D (5 bases). Trimming pared 7 bases from V and 0 bases from J, leaving 5 bases between. This CDR3 comprises 11 residues. From germline, CDR1 is SGHKS and CDR2 YYEKEE (reference sequence). This CDR3 reads CASGSSYEQYF. The CDR3 nucleotides read TGTGCCAGCGGGAGCTCCTACGAGCAGTACTTC.

This clone was counted once. The CDR3 nucleotides are TGTGCCAGCAGCGGGCTACCCATAGCGGGAGAAAGGAATGAGCAGTTCTTC. Translation: CASSGLPIAGERNEQFF. This chain joins TRBV9 and TRBJ2-1; 9 nucleotides line up with TRBD2. The CDR3 has 17 residues. From germline, CDR1 is SGDLS and CDR2 YYNGEE. V lost 3 bases, J lost 7 bases, and 14 bases stayed unmatched.

The chain combines TRBV19 with TRBJ2-3; 9 bases match TRBD1. V lost 8 bases and J lost 2; bases outside the gene matches: 5. The germline V gene encodes CDR1 LNHDA and CDR2 SQIVND (reference sequence). This CDR3 spans 14 amino acids. This chain's CDR3 is CASVGTGFTDTQYF. Written as DNA, the CDR3 is TGTGCCAGTGTTGGGACAGGGTTCACAGATACGCAGTATTTT. Together with reference TRBV19 and TRBJ2-3, the CDR3 gives the full variable domain: DGGITQSPKYLFRKEGQNVTLSCEQNLNHDAMYWYRQDPGQGLRLIYYSQIVNDFQKGDIAEGYSVSREKKESFPLTVTSAQKNPTAFYLCASVGTGFTDTQYFGPGTRLTVL.

V usage is TRBV4-2 and J usage is TRBJ2-1; 12 nucleotides line up with TRBD2. Trimming cost V 0 bases and J 14 bases; bases outside gene matches: 5. Germline V lookup: CDR1 LGHNA, CDR2 YNFKEQ. This CDR3 is built from 14 residues. The CDR3 loop is CASSQEASGRAEFF. The CDR3 coding sequence is TGTGCCAGCAGCCAAGAGGCTAGCGGGAGGGCCGAGTTCTTC.

The table lists this clone with a few counts. This rearrangement joins TRBV6-6 to TRBJ1-5; maybe TRBD1 (6 bases). The CDR3 covers 16 residues. The ends were cut back, 5 bases at V and 4 bases at J, with 18 bases in the middle. CDR1 MNHNY and CDR2 SVGAGI come from the germline V gene (reference sequence). CDR3 sequence reads: CASSPWDIPSNQPQHF. Written as DNA, the CDR3 is TGTGCCAGCAGTCCATGGGACATACCCTCTAATCAGCCCCAGCATTTT.

This chain uses TRBV5-6 with TRBJ2-7, with 7 bases lining up with TRBD1. V dropped 4 bases and J dropped 9; count of bases not matched to a gene: 7. The CDR3 extends over 12 amino acids. In germline, CDR1 is SGHDT, CDR2 YYEEEE. The CDR3 nucleotides are TGTGCCAGCAGCCAAAACAGGGGCGGGCAGTACTTC. As protein: CASSQNRGGQYF.

The rearrangement links TRBV6-1 to TRBJ2-7, with TRBD1 matching 7 bases. The CDR3 has 13 amino acids. The germline V gene encodes CDR1 MNHNS and CDR2 SASEGT. J lost 4 bases, V lost 6 bases, and 6 bases had no gene match. The CDR3 protein is CASSRDRSYEQYF. The CDR3 DNA reads as TGTGCCAGCAGCCGGGACAGATCTTACGAGCAGTACTTC.

This rearrangement joins TRBV5-1 to TRBJ2-7, with a tentative D call TRBD2 (6 bases). Trimming removed 7 bases from V and 5 bases from J, with 19 bases in between. Germline values: CDR1 SGHRS, CDR2 YFSETQ. CDR3 size: 14 residues. CDR3 region: CASAGGGVGDEQYF. CDR3 DNA: TGCGCCAGCGCAGGTGGAGGGGTCGGCGACGAGCAGTACTTC.

The V gene is TRBV19, the J gene TRBJ2-3; D might be TRBD2 (6 bases). V was trimmed by 4 bases and J by 1 base, leaving 12 bases between them. The V gene's germline CDR1 is LNHDA and CDR2 SQIVND (reference sequence). This CDR3 region has 15 residues. CDR3 in DNA: TGTGCCAGTAGTACCTCCGGGACTGGCACAGATACGCAGTATTTT. This gives the protein CASSTSGTGTDTQYF.

The rearrangement uses TRBV5-1 and TRBJ2-2, with 10 nucleotides matching TRBD2. The CDR3 is 14 amino acids. Trimming at V came to 3 bases and at J to 8 bases, leaving 4 bases not matched to a gene. Germline CDR1 and CDR2: SGHRS and YFSETQ. The CDR3 DNA sequence: TGCGCCAGCAGCTCCCTAGCGGGAGAAGGGGAGCTGTTTTTT. Its translation: CASSSLAGEGELFF.

The chain carries TRBV11-2 and TRBJ2-6; D call uncertain. Trimming left V 5 bases short and J 0 bases short, with 11 bases between. Germline CDR1 is SGHAT and CDR2 is FQNNGV. This CDR3 contains 16 residues. The CDR3 DNA sequence: TGTGCCAGCAGCCTCCTCCCGGTCTCTGGGGCCAACGTCCTGACTTTC. This codes for CASSLLPVSGANVLTF.

V gene TRBV25-1 combines with J gene TRBJ2-7; D is ambiguous. Germline V gene data show CDR1 as MGHDK and CDR2 as SYGVNS. This CDR3 is 11 amino acids long. Trimming left V 4 bases short and J 3 bases short, with 4 bases between. DNA for the CDR3: TGTGCCAGCAGTGCCTTCTACGAGCAGTACTTC. Encoded protein: CASSAFYEQYF.

The CDR3 reads CASSSLSGYGDNEQFF. In nucleotides, the CDR3 is TGTGCCAGCAGTTCCCTAAGTGGGTACGGGGACAATGAGCAGTTCTTC. The rearrangement joins TRBV28 to TRBJ2-1; D is possibly TRBD2 (5 bases). V lost 4 bases and J lost 5, with 18 bases in between. Germline values: CDR1 MDHEN, CDR2 SYDVKM. The CDR3 is 16 residues long.

This chain links TRBV2 with TRBJ1-4; D not certain. Per germline, CDR1 SNHLY and CDR2 FYNNEI. This CDR3 is built from 14 residues. Trimming cost V 3 bases and J 4 bases, with 9 bases left between them. The CDR3 here is CASSDPGLNEKLFF. The CDR3 nucleotides are TGTGCCAGCAGTGATCCCGGACTTAATGAAAAACTGTTTTTT.

V and J are TRBV30 and TRBJ2-7, with 10 bases lining up with TRBD1. The V and J ends lost 8 bases and 3 bases, in that order; junction bases with no gene match: 10. Germline lookup yields CDR1 GTSNPN and CDR2 SVGIG (reference sequence). This CDR3 has 14 residues. CDR3 coding DNA: TGTGCCGGCCAGACAGGGGGCGCCGGCTACGAGCAGTACTTC. This encodes CAGQTGGAGYEQYF.

The chain has TRBV5-4 and TRBJ2-2; tentatively, D is TRBD1 (5 bases). Germline assignment: CDR1 SGHNT and CDR2 YYREEE (reference sequence). The CDR3 sequence is 15 residues long. Deletions cut 3 bases from V and 4 bases from J, with 13 bases between. CDR3: CASSYSDRTTGELFF. The CDR3 coding sequence is TGTGCCAGCAGCTACTCTGACAGAACCACCGGGGAGCTGTTTTTT.